A single sample gave rise to the 24 T cell receptor beta chains below, sequenced in a study of PD-1 blockade in classical Hodgkin lymphoma (dated by TCRdb to 2018 to 2020). Explained via the paper, the time point label denotes: cycle 4 day 1 (C4D1), after more than 5 weeks of nivolumab. Every trial patient had relapsed following autologous stem cell transplantation, and prior brentuximab vedotin exposure was what differed among cohorts A, B and C. The method behind the library was the immunoSEQ multiplex PCR assay. TCRdb re-hosts the immuneACCESS table, in-frame sequences only. Its copies lack some clones; in the studies checked, an unresolved V gene accounts for under half of them, and the cause for the rest is not known. The sample table lists 27,000 or so clones, around 72% of them with a count of one. The leading ten clones occupy approximately 3.6% of the sample. The source material was peripheral blood mononuclear cells (PBMCs), sampled before the fourth cycle of nivolumab. The receptors were sampled from a human donor with classical Hodgkin lymphoma.

This chain links TRBV15 with TRBJ2-6, with D unresolved. The CDR3 is 13 residues long. CDR1 is LNHNV, CDR2 YYDKDF, per germline (reference sequence). V gave up 6 bases and J gave up 1 base, with 4 bases separating them. The CDR3, as DNA: TGTGCCACCAGTCTGTCTGGGGCCAACGTCCTGACTTTC. The encoded protein is CATSLSGANVLTF.

This chain joins TRBV4-1 and TRBJ1-5, with 10 bases aligning to TRBD1. The length of the CDR3 is 17 residues. The ends lost 4 bases at V and 1 base at J; junction bases unmatched: 7. Germline values: CDR1 MGHRA, CDR2 YSYEKL. The CDR3 bases are TGCGCCAGCAGCCCCGGGACAGGGGCATGGAGCAATCAGCCCCAGCATTTT. This sequence encodes CASSPGTGAWSNQPQHF.

The J gene is TRBJ1-5, the V gene TRBV5-1; D not resolved. This CDR3 is built from 13 residues. Deletions cut 4 bases from V and 3 bases from J, with 8 bases between. Germline CDR1 SGHRS, CDR2 YFSETQ. This CDR3 reads CASSPTSNQPQHF. For the CDR3, the DNA is TGCGCCAGCAGCCCCACCTCCAATCAGCCCCAGCATTTT.

The gene calls are TRBV28 and TRBJ1-2; perhaps TRBD1 as D (5 bases). The germline V and J ends were trimmed by 2 bases and 2 bases, with 15 bases remaining between them. The CDR3 has 16 residues. Germline CDR1 reads MDHEN; CDR2 reads SYDVKM. The CDR3 loop is CASSLGGLGPNYGYTF. CDR3 bases: TGTGCCAGCAGTTTAGGAGGATTGGGGCCCAACTATGGCTACACCTTC.

This clone was seen more than once but under ten times. The V call is TRBV6-1, the J call TRBJ1-1, with D hard to call. Trimming took off 6 bases at V and 4 bases at J, with 12 bases between the two ends. The V gene's germline CDR1 is MNHNS and CDR2 SASEGT. The CDR3 contains 13 residues. The CDR3 nucleotides read TGTGCCAGCAGCCCCGGGCTGGTCACTGAAGCTTTCTTT. Residues: CASSPGLVTEAFF.

The chain combines TRBV25-1 with TRBJ1-4; D may be TRBD1 (5 bases). The V end lost 4 bases, the J end lost 4 bases, and 13 bases lay between the germline ends. The V gene's germline CDR1 is MGHDK and CDR2 SYGVNS. The CDR3 extends over 15 amino acids. The CDR3 DNA is TGTGCCAGCAGTGGAAGGGGAGCGGGTAATGAAAAACTGTTTTTT. Its translation is CASSGRGAGNEKLFF.

This clone was counted a single time. This chain connects TRBV9 to TRBJ1-1, with 7 bases identical to TRBD1. Germline CDR1 and CDR2: SGDLS and YYNGEE. The CDR3 totals 15 residues. V was pared by 3 bases and J by 2 bases, with 7 bases of the junction left unmatched. Written as DNA, the CDR3 is TGTGCCAGCAGCGACCGACAGGGAGCCAACACTGAAGCTTTCTTT. Its protein product is CASSDRQGANTEAFF. Based on the CDR3 plus reference TRBV9 and TRBJ1-1, the full variable domain is DSGVTQTPKHLITATGQRVTLRCSPRSGDLSVYWYQQSLDQGLQFLIQYYNGEERAKGNILERFSAQQFPDLHSELNLSSLELGDSALYFCASSDRQGANTEAFFGQGTRLTVV.

The DNA of the CDR3 is TGTGCCAGCAGGGGGGGGGTTAGGAGCTATGGCTACACCTTC. Residues: CASRGGVRSYGYTF. The chain couples TRBV28 to TRBJ1-2, with D perhaps TRBD1 (5 bases). The ends were cut back, 6 bases at V and 4 bases at J, with 15 bases in the middle. CDR3 length: 14 amino acids. CDR1 MDHEN and CDR2 SYDVKM come from the germline V gene.

The chain uses TRBV5-1 and TRBJ2-3, with D possibly TRBD2 on 5 matching bases. The length of the CDR3 is 16 residues. V was shortened by 4 bases and J by 5 bases, with 20 bases between the two germline ends. The germline CDR1 and CDR2 sequences are SGHRS and YFSETQ. CDR3 DNA: TGCGCCAGCAGCCGAACCTCGGGTGCCGAGGGAGATACGCAGTATTTT. Amino acids: CASSRTSGAEGDTQYF.

The rearrangement joins TRBV5-1 to TRBJ2-5; 10 nucleotides line up with TRBD2. In germline, CDR1 is SGHRS, CDR2 YFSETQ. This CDR3 spans 16 amino acids. Losses at the gene ends were 3 bases for V and 5 bases for J; bases not matched to a gene: 10. The CDR3 here is CASSSSSGGTAETQYF. CDR3 nucleotide sequence: TGCGCCAGCAGCTCTTCTAGCGGGGGTACTGCGGAGACCCAGTACTTC.

This clone was picked up a small number of times. The J gene is TRBJ1-2, the V gene TRBV13; D gene ambiguous. The CDR3 sequence is 13 residues long. Germline lookup yields CDR1 PRHDT and CDR2 FYEKMQ (reference sequence). Trimming stripped 2 bases from V and 4 bases from J, with 8 bases between. This CDR3 is CASSLQGVYGYTF. The CDR3 bases are TGTGCCAGCAGCTTACAAGGCGTCTATGGCTACACCTTC.

This chain's CDR3 is CASSPLAGDTYNEQFF. CDR3 nucleotides: TGTGCCAGCAGCCCTCTAGCGGGGGACACCTACAATGAGCAGTTCTTC. The chain combines TRBV11-3 with TRBJ2-1; TRBD2 agrees at 10 bases. The CDR3 spans 16 residues. CDR1 is SGHNT and CDR2 is YENEEA in the germline V gene. The ends lost 5 bases at V and 2 bases at J; junction bases unmatched: 6.

This chain joins TRBV10-2 and TRBJ2-5; 10 bases align to TRBD2. CDR3 length: 15 amino acids. Losses at the gene ends were 10 bases for V and 7 bases for J; bases not matched to a gene: 15. Germline CDR1 reads WSHSY; CDR2 reads SAAADI. The CDR3 is CATSGAGGPVGTQYF. The CDR3 DNA reads as TGCGCCACCTCAGGAGCGGGAGGGCCCGTTGGGACCCAGTACTTC.

J is TRBJ1-2 and V is TRBV13; 10 bases map to TRBD1. This CDR3 spans 14 amino acids. Germline V lookup: CDR1 PRHDT, CDR2 FYEKMQ (reference sequence). V lost 2 bases to trimming and J lost 9 bases; unmatched junction nucleotides: 6. Written as DNA, the CDR3 is TGTGCCAGCAGCTTAACGGGACAGGGGCTTAGCTACACCTTC. Its translation is CASSLTGQGLSYTF.

The chain has TRBV6-5 and TRBJ1-1; 8 bases match TRBD1. V was clipped by 6 bases and J by 1 base; unmatched bases: 4. Germline CDR1 is MNHEY and CDR2 is SVGAGI. This CDR3 spans 14 amino acids. This chain's CDR3 is CASRLTGANTEAFF. The CDR3 nucleotides are TGTGCCAGCAGATTGACAGGGGCGAACACTGAAGCTTTCTTT.

The rearrangement links TRBV10-3 to TRBJ2-5; 14 bases agree with TRBD2. Germline values: CDR1 ENHRY, CDR2 SYGVKD. V gave up 11 bases and J gave up 4 bases; unmatched junction bases: 3. The CDR3 consists of 13 residues. This CDR3 reads CASGLAGAETQYF. In DNA, the CDR3 is TGTGCCTCGGGACTAGCGGGAGCAGAGACCCAGTACTTC.

The genes are TRBV5-1 and TRBJ2-3, with TRBD1 matching 7 bases. J lost 3 bases, V lost 1 base, and 5 bases had no gene match. The CDR3 sequence is 15 residues long. Germline CDR1 SGHRS, CDR2 YFSETQ. CDR3 nucleotide sequence: TGCGCCAGCAGCTTGATAAGGGGGCAAACAGATACGCAGTATTTT. Translated, it gives CASSLIRGQTDTQYF.

The chain employs TRBV4-3 and TRBJ2-5, with a tentative D call TRBD2 (5 bases). V lost 5 bases, J lost 5 bases, and 24 bases lay in between. CDR1 is LGHNA and CDR2 is YSLEER in the germline V gene. The CDR3 is 17 amino acids. In nucleotides, the CDR3 is TGCGCCAGCAGCTCGTCTTCAGCAGGAGGTCTAGGGGAGACCCAGTACTTC. The encoded protein is CASSSSSAGGLGETQYF.

The chain has TRBV18 and TRBJ2-1; a possible D gene is TRBD2 (5 bases). V lost 0 bases and J lost 5, with 14 bases in between. The CDR3 consists of 16 residues. Germline V gene lookup returns CDR1 KGHSH and CDR2 LQKENI. The CDR3 sequence: CASSPPERATHNEQFF. The DNA for the CDR3 is TGTGCCAGCTCACCACCGGAGAGGGCCACCCACAATGAGCAGTTCTTC. The entire variable domain, with the rest obtained from reference TRBV18 and TRBJ2-1, is as follows: NAGVMQNPRHLVRRRGQEARLRCSPMKGHSHVYWYRQLPEEGLKFMVYLQKENIIDESGMPKERFSAEFPKEGPSILRIQQVVRGDSAAYFCASSPPERATHNEQFFGPGTRLTVL.

This clone turned up a few times. The J gene is TRBJ2-7, the V gene TRBV5-4; perhaps D is TRBD1 or TRBD2 (6 bases each). The ends were cut back, 0 bases at V and 2 bases at J, with 12 bases in the middle. The germline CDR1 and CDR2 sequences are SGHNT and YYREEE (reference sequence). The CDR3 runs to 15 residues. This CDR3 reads CASSLGGRGPYEQYF. The CDR3 region has the DNA TGTGCCAGCAGCTTGGGAGGTCGGGGGCCCTACGAGCAGTACTTC.

This clone was counted a single time. This rearrangement joins TRBV27 to TRBJ2-3; 11 bases are shared with TRBD1. The trim removed 0 bases at V and 3 bases at J, leaving 17 bases unmatched. This CDR3 contains 21 residues. Germline V lookup: CDR1 MNHEY, CDR2 SMNVEV (reference sequence). The chain's CDR3 is CASSLSAPRRTGGMLTDTQYF. The CDR3 coding sequence is TGTGCCAGCAGTTTATCAGCCCCTCGCAGGACAGGGGGCATGTTGACAGATACGCAGTATTTT.

This clone was seen only a few times. CDR3 bases: TGTGCCAGCGGGAGCTCGTCCAAGCAGTACTTC. The encoded protein is CASGSSSKQYF. The rearrangement links TRBV14 to TRBJ2-7, with TRBD2 as a possible D gene (5 bases). CDR3 length equals 11 residues. Per the germline V gene, CDR1 is SGHDN and CDR2 is FVKESK. Trimming pared 8 bases from V and 8 bases from J, leaving 13 bases between. The variable domain in full, completed from reference TRBV14 and TRBJ2-7, reads EAGVTQFPSHSVIEKGQTVTLRCDPISGHDNLYWYRRVMGKEIKFLLHFVKESKQDESGMPNNRFLAERTGGTYSTLKVQPAELEDSGVYFCASGSSSKQYFGPGTRLTVT.

The V gene is TRBV4-2, the J gene TRBJ1-2; the match to TRBD1 covers 11 bases. The CDR3 is made up of 17 amino acids. CDR1 is LGHNA and CDR2 is YNFKEQ in the germline V gene. J was trimmed by 4 bases and V by 1 base; bases with no gene match: 8. CDR3 amino acids: CASSQATGQGATYGYTF. Written as DNA, the CDR3 is TGTGCCAGCAGCCAAGCAACCGGACAGGGGGCGACCTATGGCTACACCTTC.

The rearrangement links TRBV28 to TRBJ2-7, with 8 nucleotides matching TRBD2. This CDR3 has 15 amino acids. The trim removed 6 bases at V and 6 bases at J, leaving 13 bases unmatched. Germline V lookup: CDR1 MDHEN, CDR2 SYDVKM. The CDR3: CASSNPQRELSEQYF. The CDR3 DNA is TGTGCCAGCAGCAACCCCCAGCGGGAGCTCTCCGAGCAGTACTTC.